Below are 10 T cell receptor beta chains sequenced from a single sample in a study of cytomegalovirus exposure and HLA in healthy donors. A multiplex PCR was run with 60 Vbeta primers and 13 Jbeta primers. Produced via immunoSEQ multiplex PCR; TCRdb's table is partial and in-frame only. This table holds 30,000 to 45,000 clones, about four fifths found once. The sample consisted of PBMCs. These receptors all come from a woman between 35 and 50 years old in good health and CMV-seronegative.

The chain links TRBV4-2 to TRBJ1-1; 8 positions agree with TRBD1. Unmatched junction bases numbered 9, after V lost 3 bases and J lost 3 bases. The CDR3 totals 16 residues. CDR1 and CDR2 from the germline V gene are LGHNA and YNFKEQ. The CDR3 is CASSQASGGEDTEAFF. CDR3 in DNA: TGTGCCAGCAGCCAGGCCTCAGGGGGCGAGGACACTGAAGCTTTCTTT.

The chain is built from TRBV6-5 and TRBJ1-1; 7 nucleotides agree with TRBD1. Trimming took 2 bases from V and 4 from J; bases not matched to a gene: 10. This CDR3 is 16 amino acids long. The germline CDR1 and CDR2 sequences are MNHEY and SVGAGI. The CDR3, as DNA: TGTGCCAGCAGTTACGTGACAGGGCTGTTAGGCACTGAAGCTTTCTTT. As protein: CASSYVTGLLGTEAFF.

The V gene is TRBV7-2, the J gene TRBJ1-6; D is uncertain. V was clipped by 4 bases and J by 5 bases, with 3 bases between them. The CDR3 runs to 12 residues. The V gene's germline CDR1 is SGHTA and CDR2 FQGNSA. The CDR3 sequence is CASSSDNSPLHF. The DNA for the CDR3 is TGTGCCAGCAGCTCGGATAATTCACCCCTCCACTTT.

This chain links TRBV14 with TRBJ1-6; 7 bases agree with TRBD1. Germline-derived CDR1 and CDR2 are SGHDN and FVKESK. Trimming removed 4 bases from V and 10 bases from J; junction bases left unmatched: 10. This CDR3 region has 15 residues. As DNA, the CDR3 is TGTGCCAGCAGCCGCCGACAGGGTTTACGATCACCCCTCCACTTT. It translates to CASSRRQGLRSPLHF.

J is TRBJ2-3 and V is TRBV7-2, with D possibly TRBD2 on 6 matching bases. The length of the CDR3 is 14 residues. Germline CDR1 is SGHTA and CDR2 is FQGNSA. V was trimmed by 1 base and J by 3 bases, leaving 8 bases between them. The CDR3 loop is CASSLERATDTQYF. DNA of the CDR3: TGTGCCAGCAGCTTAGAGCGGGCGACAGATACGCAGTATTTT.

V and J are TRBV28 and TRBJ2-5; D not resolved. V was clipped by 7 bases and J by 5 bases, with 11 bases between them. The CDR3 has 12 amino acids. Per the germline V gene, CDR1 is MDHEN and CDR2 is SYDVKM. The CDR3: CASMAMEETQYF. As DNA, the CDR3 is TGTGCCAGCATGGCGATGGAGGAGACCCAGTACTTC.

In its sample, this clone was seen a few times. CDR3 residues: CASSTGGVDYEQYF. CDR3 nucleotides: TGTGCCAGTTCGACAGGGGGGGTGGACTACGAGCAGTACTTC. This chain links TRBV19 with TRBJ2-7, with TRBD1 identical over 9 bases. CDR1 and CDR2 (germline): LNHDA, SQIVND (reference sequence). The CDR3 spans 14 residues. Trimming took 8 bases from V and 3 from J; bases not matched to a gene: 8.

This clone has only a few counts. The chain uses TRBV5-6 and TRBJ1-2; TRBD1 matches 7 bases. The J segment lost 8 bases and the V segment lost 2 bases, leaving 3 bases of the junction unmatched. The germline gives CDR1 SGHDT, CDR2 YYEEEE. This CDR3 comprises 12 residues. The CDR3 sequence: CASSFRDSGYTF. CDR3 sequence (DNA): TGTGCCAGCAGCTTCCGGGACAGCGGCTACACCTTC.

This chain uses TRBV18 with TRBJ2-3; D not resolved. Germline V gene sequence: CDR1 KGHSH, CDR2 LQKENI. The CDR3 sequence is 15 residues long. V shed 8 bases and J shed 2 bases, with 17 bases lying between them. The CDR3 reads CASTPVAYSTDTQYF. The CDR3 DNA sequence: TGTGCCAGCACCCCCGTTGCCTACTCCACAGATACGCAGTATTTT.

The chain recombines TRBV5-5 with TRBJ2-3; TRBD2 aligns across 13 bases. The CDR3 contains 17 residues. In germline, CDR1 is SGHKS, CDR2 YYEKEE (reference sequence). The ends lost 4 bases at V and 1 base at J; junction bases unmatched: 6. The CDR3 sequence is CASSRPGTSGGTDTQYF. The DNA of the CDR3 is TGTGCCAGCAGCCGTCCGGGGACTAGCGGGGGCACAGATACGCAGTATTTT.